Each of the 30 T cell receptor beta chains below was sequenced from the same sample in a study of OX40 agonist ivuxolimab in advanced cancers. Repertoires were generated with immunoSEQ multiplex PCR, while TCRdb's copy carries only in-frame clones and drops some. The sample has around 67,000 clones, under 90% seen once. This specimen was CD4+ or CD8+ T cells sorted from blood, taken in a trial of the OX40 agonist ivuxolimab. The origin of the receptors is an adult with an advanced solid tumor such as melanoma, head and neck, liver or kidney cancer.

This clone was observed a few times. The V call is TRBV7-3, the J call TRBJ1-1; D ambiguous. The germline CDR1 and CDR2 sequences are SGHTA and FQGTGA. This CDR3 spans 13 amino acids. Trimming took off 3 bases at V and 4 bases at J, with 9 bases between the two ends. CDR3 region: CASSFRAGTEAFF. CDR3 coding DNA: TGTGCCAGCAGCTTTAGGGCGGGCACTGAAGCTTTCTTT.

The CDR3 reads CASSPGSDTQYF. The CDR3 coding sequence is TGTGCCAGCAGCCCCGGCTCGGATACGCAGTATTTT. The rearrangement links TRBV6-6 to TRBJ2-3, with D hard to call. Germline V gives CDR1 MNHNY, CDR2 SVGAGI (reference sequence). This CDR3 has 12 residues. V lost 6 bases to trimming and J lost 6 bases, with 10 bases between them.

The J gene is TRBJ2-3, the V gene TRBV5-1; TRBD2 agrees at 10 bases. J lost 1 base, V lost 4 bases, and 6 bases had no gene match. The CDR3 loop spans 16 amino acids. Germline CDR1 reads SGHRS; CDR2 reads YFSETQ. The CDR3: CASSGASGGRTDTQYF. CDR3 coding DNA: TGCGCCAGCAGCGGGGCTAGCGGGGGCCGCACAGATACGCAGTATTTT.

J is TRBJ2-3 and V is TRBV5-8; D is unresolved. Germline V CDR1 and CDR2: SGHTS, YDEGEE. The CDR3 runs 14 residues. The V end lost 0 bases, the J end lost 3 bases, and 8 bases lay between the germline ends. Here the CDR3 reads CASSLGLPTDTQYF. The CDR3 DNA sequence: TGTGCCAGCAGCTTGGGCCTTCCGACAGATACGCAGTATTTT. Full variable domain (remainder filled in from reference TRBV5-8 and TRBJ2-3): EAGVTQSPTHLIKTRGQQATLRCSPISGHTSVYWYQQALGLGLQFLLWYDEGEERNRGNFPPRFSGRQFPNYSSELNVNALELEDSALYLCASSLGLPTDTQYFGPGTRLTVL.

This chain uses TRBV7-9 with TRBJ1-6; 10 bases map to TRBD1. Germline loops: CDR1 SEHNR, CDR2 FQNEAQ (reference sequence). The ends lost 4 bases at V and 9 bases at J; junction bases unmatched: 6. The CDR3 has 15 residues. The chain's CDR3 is CASSSVRDRGSPLHF. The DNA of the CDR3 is TGTGCCAGCAGCTCGGTCCGGGACAGGGGTTCACCCCTCCACTTT. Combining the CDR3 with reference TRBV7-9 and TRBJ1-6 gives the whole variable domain DTGVSQNPRHKITKRGQNVTFRCDPISEHNRLYWYRQTLGQGPEFLTYFQNEAQLEKSRLLSDRFSAERPKGSFSTLEIQRTEQGDSAMYLCASSSVRDRGSPLHFGNGTRLTVT.

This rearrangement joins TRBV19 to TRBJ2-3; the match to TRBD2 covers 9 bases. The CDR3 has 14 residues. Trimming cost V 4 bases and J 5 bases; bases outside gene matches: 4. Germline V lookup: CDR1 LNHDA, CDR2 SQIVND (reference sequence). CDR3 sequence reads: CASSTAGGRDTQYF. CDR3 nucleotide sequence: TGTGCCAGTAGTACGGCGGGGGGGCGAGATACGCAGTATTTT.

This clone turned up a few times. This chain's CDR3 is CASSLLSARSNYGYTF. CDR3 sequence (DNA): TGTGCCAGCAGCTTACTCTCGGCCCGGTCTAACTATGGCTACACCTTC. The rearrangement links TRBV7-2 to TRBJ1-2; D gene ambiguous. The germline V gene encodes CDR1 SGHTA and CDR2 FQGNSA. The germline V and J ends were trimmed by 2 bases and 0 bases, with 13 bases remaining between them. CDR3 length: 16 residues.

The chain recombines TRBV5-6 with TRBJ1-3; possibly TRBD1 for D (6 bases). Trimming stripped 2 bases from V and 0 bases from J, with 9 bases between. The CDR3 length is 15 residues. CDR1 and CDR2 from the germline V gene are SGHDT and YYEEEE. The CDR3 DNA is TGTGCCAGCAGCTTAACAGGGTTCTCTGGAAACACCATATATTTT. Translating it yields CASSLTGFSGNTIYF.

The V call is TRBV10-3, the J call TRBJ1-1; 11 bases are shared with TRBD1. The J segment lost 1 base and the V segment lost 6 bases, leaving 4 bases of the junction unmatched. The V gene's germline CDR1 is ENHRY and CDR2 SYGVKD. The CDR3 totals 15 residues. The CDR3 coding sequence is TGTGCCATCAGCGAGGACAGGGGGCGGAACACTGAAGCTTTCTTT. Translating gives CAISEDRGRNTEAFF.

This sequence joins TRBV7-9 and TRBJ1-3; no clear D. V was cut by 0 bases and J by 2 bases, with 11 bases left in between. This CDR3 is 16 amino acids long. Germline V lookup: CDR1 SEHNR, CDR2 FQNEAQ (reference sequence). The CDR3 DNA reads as TGTGCCAGCAGCTTAGCAGGGTCCCTGGCTGGAAACACCATATATTTT. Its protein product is CASSLAGSLAGNTIYF.

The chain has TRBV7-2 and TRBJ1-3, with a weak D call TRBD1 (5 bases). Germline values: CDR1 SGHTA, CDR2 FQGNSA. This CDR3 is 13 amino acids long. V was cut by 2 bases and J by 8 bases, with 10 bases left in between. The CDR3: CASSLNPGDTIYF. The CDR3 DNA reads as TGTGCCAGCAGCTTAAATCCGGGGGACACCATATATTTT.

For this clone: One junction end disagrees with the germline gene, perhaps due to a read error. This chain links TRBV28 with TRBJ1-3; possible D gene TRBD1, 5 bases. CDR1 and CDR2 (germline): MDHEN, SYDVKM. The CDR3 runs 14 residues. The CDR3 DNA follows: TGTGTCAGCAGTCGGGGGGATATGGGAAACACCATATATTTT. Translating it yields CVSSRGDMGNTIYF.

CDR3 sequence reads: CASSQPGQGLNYGYTF. The CDR3 DNA reads TGCGCCAGCAGCCAACCAGGTCAGGGGTTAAACTATGGCTACACCTTC. The chain employs TRBV4-1 and TRBJ1-2; D possibly corresponds to TRBD1 (6 bases). CDR3 length: 16 amino acids. V was shortened by 2 bases and J by 2 bases, with 15 bases between the two germline ends. Germline V CDR1 and CDR2: MGHRA, YSYEKL.

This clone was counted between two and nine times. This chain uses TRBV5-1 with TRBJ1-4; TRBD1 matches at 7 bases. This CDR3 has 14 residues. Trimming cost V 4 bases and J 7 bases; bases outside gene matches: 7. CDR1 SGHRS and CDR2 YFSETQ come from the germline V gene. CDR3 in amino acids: CASSVDRRGEKLFF. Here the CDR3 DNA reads TGCGCCAGCAGCGTGGACAGGAGGGGTGAAAAACTGTTTTTT.

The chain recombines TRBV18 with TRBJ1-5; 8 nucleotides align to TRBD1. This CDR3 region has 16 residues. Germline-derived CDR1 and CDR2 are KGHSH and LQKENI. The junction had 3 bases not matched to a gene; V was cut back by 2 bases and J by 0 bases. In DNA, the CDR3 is TGTGCCAGCTCACCATTACAGGGGGATAGCAATCAGCCCCAGCATTTT. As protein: CASSPLQGDSNQPQHF.

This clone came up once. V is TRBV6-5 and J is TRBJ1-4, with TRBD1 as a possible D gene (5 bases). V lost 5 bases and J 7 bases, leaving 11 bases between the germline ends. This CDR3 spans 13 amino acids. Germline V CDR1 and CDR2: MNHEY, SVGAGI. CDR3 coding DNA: TGTGCCAGCAGTGCCAGGGATGGTGAAAAACTGTTTTTT. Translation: CASSARDGEKLFF.

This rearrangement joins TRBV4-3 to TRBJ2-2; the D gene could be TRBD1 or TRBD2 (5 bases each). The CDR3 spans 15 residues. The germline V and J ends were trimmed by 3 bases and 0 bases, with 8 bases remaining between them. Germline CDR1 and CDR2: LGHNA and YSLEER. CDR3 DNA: TGCGCCAGCAGCCAGGGACGGACGAACACCGGGGAGCTGTTTTTT. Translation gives CASSQGRTNTGELFF.

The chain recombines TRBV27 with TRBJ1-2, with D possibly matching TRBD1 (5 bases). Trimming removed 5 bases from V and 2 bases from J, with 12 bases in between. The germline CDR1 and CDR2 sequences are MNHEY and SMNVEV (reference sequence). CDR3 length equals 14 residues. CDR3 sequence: CASSPPAGNYGYTF. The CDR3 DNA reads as TGTGCCAGCAGTCCCCCAGCAGGGAACTATGGCTACACCTTC.

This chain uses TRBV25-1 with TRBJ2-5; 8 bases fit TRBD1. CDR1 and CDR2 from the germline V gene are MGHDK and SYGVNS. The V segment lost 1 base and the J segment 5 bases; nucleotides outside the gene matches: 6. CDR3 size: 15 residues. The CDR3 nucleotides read TGTGCCAGCAGTGAATTTCAGGGGGCGGGGGAGACCCAGTACTTC. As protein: CASSEFQGAGETQYF.

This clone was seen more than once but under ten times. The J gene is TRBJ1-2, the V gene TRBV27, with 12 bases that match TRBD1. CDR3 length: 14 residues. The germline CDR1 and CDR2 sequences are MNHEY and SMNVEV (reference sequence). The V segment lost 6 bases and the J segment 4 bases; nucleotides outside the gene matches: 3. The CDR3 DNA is TGTGCCAGCAGCCCGGGACAGGGGGCCTATGGCTACACCTTC. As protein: CASSPGQGAYGYTF.

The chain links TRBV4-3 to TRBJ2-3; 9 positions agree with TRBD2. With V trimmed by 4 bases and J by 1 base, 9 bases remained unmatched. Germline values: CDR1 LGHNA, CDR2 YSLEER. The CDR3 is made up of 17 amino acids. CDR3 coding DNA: TGCGCCAGCAGCCGGAAGCGGGGGGAAGGGCGCACAGATACGCAGTATTTT. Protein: CASSRKRGEGRTDTQYF.

CDR3 bases: TGTGCCAGCAGTGCCGGTTGGGGGGGGAATAGCAATCAGCCCCAGCATTTT. This gives the protein CASSAGWGGNSNQPQHF. This chain joins TRBV6-1 and TRBJ1-5; a possible D gene is TRBD1 (5 bases). The CDR3 runs 17 residues. In germline, CDR1 is MNHNS, CDR2 SASEGT. The V and J ends lost 4 bases and 0 bases respectively, with 16 bases between them.

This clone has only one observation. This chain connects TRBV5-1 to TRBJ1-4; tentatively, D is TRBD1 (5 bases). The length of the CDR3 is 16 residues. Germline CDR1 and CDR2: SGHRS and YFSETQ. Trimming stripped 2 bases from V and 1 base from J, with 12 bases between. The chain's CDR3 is CASSFMGRGTNEKLFF. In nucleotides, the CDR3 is TGCGCCAGCAGCTTTATGGGGAGGGGAACTAATGAAAAACTGTTTTTT.

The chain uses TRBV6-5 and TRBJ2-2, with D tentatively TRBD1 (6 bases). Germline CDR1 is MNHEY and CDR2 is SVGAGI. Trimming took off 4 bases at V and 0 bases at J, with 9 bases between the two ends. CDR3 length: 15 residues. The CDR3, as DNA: TGTGCCAGCAGTTTGGGACACTCGAACACCGGGGAGCTGTTTTTT. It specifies CASSLGHSNTGELFF.

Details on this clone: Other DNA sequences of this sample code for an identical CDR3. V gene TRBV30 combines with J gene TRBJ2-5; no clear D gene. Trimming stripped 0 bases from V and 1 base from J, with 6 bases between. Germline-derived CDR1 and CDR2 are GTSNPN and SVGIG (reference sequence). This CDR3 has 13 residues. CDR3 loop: CAWSVQLQETQYF. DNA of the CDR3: TGTGCCTGGAGTGTACAACTCCAAGAGACCCAGTACTTC.

The CDR3 nucleotides read TGTGCCAGCAGCTTAGAGTTCACCGGGGAGCTGTTTTTT. The encoded protein is CASSLEFTGELFF. The J gene is TRBJ2-2, the V gene TRBV7-9; no clear D. Germline V gives CDR1 SEHNR, CDR2 FQNEAQ (reference sequence). The V end lost 1 base, the J end lost 4 bases, and 4 bases lay between the germline ends. This CDR3 is built from 13 residues.

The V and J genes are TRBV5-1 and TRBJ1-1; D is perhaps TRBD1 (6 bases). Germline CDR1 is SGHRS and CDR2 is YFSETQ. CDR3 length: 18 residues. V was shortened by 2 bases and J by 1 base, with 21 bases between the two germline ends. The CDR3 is CASSFDRQGKVGNTEAFF. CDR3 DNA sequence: TGCGCCAGCAGCTTCGACCGGCAGGGGAAAGTCGGGAACACTGAAGCTTTCTTT.

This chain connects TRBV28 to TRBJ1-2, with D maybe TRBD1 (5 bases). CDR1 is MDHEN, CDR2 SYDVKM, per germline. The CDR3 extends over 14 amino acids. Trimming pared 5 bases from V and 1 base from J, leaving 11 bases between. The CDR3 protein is CASSTAGFNYGYTF. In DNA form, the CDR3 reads TGTGCCAGCAGTACCGCAGGGTTTAACTATGGCTACACCTTC.

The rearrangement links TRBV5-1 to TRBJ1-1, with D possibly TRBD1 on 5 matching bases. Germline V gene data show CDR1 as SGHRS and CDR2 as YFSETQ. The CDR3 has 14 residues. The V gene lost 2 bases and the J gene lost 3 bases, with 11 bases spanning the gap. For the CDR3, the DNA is TGCGCCAGCAGCTTCGCTCCAGGGTACACTGAAGCTTTCTTT. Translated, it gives CASSFAPGYTEAFF.

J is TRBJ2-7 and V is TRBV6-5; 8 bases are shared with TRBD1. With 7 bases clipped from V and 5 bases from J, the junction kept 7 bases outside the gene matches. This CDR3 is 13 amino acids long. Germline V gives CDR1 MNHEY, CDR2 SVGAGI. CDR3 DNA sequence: TGTGCCAGCATCGCAGGGGGCGGGGACGAGCAGTACTTC. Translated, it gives CASIAGGGDEQYF.